Listed below are T cell receptor beta chains from one sample, sequenced in a study of CD4 T cells in relation to SARS-CoV-2 and coronaviruses. These receptors lack a known antigen. Libraries were prepared by immunoSEQ multiplex PCR; TCRdb keeps only in-frame clonotypes and omits some of them. The sample includes approximately 17,000 clones, more than 75% of them seen just once. Sequenced material: CD4+ T cells from PBMCs, cultured in vitro. The receptors were gathered from a human donor in good health. Both conserved end residues are part of each CDR3. A D gene is named only where the DNA matches it firmly. Only some rows state a clone size, as once, few, many or a class for expanded clones.

TRBJ2-1,TRBV20-1,TRBD2,.,TGCAGTGCTAGTCGTGGCGGGAGGGTCAGGGGTGGTGAGCAGTTCTTC,CSASRGGRVRGGEQFF
TRBJ1-3,TRBV4-2,.,few,TGTGCCAGCAGCCAAGATCCAGCAATTCGGCGGAGCTCTGGAAACACCATATATTTT,CASSQDPAIRRSSGNTIYF
TRBJ2-7,TRBV3-1/TRBV3-2,.,.,TGTGCCAGCAGCCAAGTCGGTTCGGGCGAGCAGTACTTC,CASSQVGSGEQYF
TRBJ1-2,TRBV21-1,.,.,TGTGCCAGCAGCAAAGATAAAGGACAGGGGCTTTATGGCTACACCTTC,CASSKDKGQGLYGYTF
TRBJ2-3,TRBV29-1,.,once,TGCAGCGTTGAAGCCATACTCGGCACAGATACGCAGTATTTT,CSVEAILGTDTQYF
TRBJ2-1,TRBV4-1,.,.,TGCGCCAGCAGCCAAGAGGGACTTCCATCCCTTTACAATGAGCAGTTCTTC,CASSQEGLPSLYNEQFF
TRBJ2-5,TRBV12-5,.,.,TGTGCTAGTGGTTTGGTACTCGGGACCCAGTACTTC,CASGLVLGTQYF
TRBJ2-1,TRBV10-3,TRBD2,.,TGTGCCATCAGTGATTTAGCGGGAGTATACAATGAGCAGTTCTTC,CAISDLAGVYNEQFF
TRBJ2-7,TRBV28,.,.,TGTGCCAGCAGAAGGGAGGTTGGCGAGCAGTACTTC,CASRREVGEQYF
TRBJ2-5,TRBV18,TRBD2,.,TGTGCCAGCTCACCGGCCACCTCCGTCCCGGGGGGGCAAGAGACCCAGTACTTC,CASSPATSVPGGQETQYF
TRBJ2-4,TRBV24-1,TRBD1,.,TGTGCCACCAGTGATGGCGGACAGGGGAAAGACATTCAGTACTTC,CATSDGGQGKDIQYF
TRBJ2-5,TRBV14,.,few,TGTGCCAGCAGCCAAGGTGCCCGGTCGGAGACCCAGTACTTC,CASSQGARSETQYF